Shown below are 15 T cell receptor beta chains from a single sample sequenced in a study of T cell responses to AZD1222 COVID-19 vaccine. Profiling relied on immunoSEQ multiplex PCR, and the TCRdb table lists in-frame clones only, not all of them. The sample carries roughly 140,000 clones, 88% recorded once. The material was peripheral blood, obtained on day 0 of AZD1222 vaccination. The receptors were gathered from an adult in good health.

Here the CDR3 reads CASRTSGTGHGYTF. In nucleotides, the CDR3 is TGTGCCAGCCGAACCTCCGGGACAGGGCATGGCTACACCTTC. This chain connects TRBV9 to TRBJ1-2; 9 bases map to TRBD1. CDR3 length equals 14 residues. Germline values: CDR1 SGDLS, CDR2 YYNGEE. The junction had 10 bases not matched to a gene; V was cut back by 7 bases and J by 6 bases. Looking up the rest from reference TRBV9 and TRBJ1-2 gives the full variable domain: DSGVTQTPKHLITATGQRVTLRCSPRSGDLSVYWYQQSLDQGLQFLIQYYNGEERAKGNILERFSAQQFPDLHSELNLSSLELGDSALYFCASRTSGTGHGYTFGSGTRLTVV.

The chain joins TRBV27 to TRBJ1-5; D perhaps matches TRBD1 (6 bases). Germline V gene sequence: CDR1 MNHEY, CDR2 SMNVEV (reference sequence). The CDR3 length is 16 residues. V lost 6 bases to trimming and J lost 0 bases, with 15 bases between them. CDR3 sequence reads: CASRLTGSYSNQPQHF. CDR3 sequence (DNA): TGTGCCAGCAGGCTGACAGGATCTTATAGCAATCAGCCCCAGCATTTT.

This rearrangement joins TRBV6-2 or TRBV6-3 to TRBJ2-3, with 13 nucleotides matching TRBD2. V was pared by 2 bases and J by 3 bases, with 11 bases of the junction left unmatched. The CDR3 length is 19 residues. Per germline, CDR1 MNHEY and CDR2 SVGEGT. This CDR3 is CASSYDGTSGILATDTQYF. In DNA form, the CDR3 reads TGTGCCAGCAGTTACGACGGGACTAGCGGGATTTTAGCGACAGATACGCAGTATTTT.

A word on this clone: This sample includes further DNA sequences coding for the same CDR3. The gene calls are TRBV5-1 and TRBJ2-6, with D maybe TRBD2 (5 bases). Germline V gives CDR1 SGHRS, CDR2 YFSETQ. The V gene lost 3 bases and the J gene lost 4 bases, with 11 bases spanning the gap. The CDR3 spans 15 residues. CDR3 DNA sequence: TGCGCCAGCAGCTATCGGACTGCGGGGGCCAACGTCCTGACTTTC. This translates into CASSYRTAGANVLTF.

The CDR3 protein is CASRGTVNEKLFF. CDR3 bases: TGTGCCAGCAGAGGGACAGTTAATGAAAAACTGTTTTTT. The genes are TRBV12-3 or TRBV12-4 and TRBJ1-4; 7 bases line up with TRBD1. The V and J ends lost 6 bases and 4 bases, in that order; junction bases with no gene match: 2. CDR3 length equals 13 residues.

The V call is TRBV5-4, the J call TRBJ2-5; no firm D call. The CDR3 length is 16 residues. V gave up 3 bases and J gave up 5 bases, with 20 bases separating them. The germline V gene encodes CDR1 SGHNT and CDR2 YYREEE (reference sequence). The CDR3: CASSSRRRNLGETQYF. CDR3 sequence (DNA): TGTGCCAGCAGCTCCAGGCGGCGTAACCTGGGGGAGACCCAGTACTTC.

The chain recombines TRBV30 with TRBJ1-5; D not resolved. The CDR3 contains 14 residues. With 2 bases removed from V and 2 bases from J, the gap between germline ends came to 10 bases. Per germline, CDR1 GTSNPN and CDR2 SVGIG (reference sequence). The CDR3 DNA follows: TGTGCCTGGAGTACACATATCGGCAATCAGCCCCAGCATTTT. It encodes CAWSTHIGNQPQHF.

This clone was found a few times. This chain joins TRBV14 and TRBJ2-1, with D perhaps matching TRBD1 or TRBD2 (5 bases each). Per germline, CDR1 SGHDN and CDR2 FVKESK. V lost 1 base and J 4 bases, leaving 8 bases between the germline ends. The length of the CDR3 is 14 residues. The CDR3 region is CASSQGGSYNEQFF. In nucleotides, the CDR3 is TGTGCCAGCAGCCAAGGGGGGAGTTACAATGAGCAGTTCTTC. The full variable domain, rest sourced from reference TRBV14 and TRBJ2-1, is EAGVTQFPSHSVIEKGQTVTLRCDPISGHDNLYWYRRVMGKEIKFLLHFVKESKQDESGMPNNRFLAERTGGTYSTLKVQPAELEDSGVYFCASSQGGSYNEQFFGPGTRLTVL.

The rearrangement joins TRBV7-9 to TRBJ2-3; TRBD2 matches at 9 bases. The CDR3 loop spans 15 amino acids. The J segment lost 6 bases and the V segment lost 1 base, leaving 5 bases of the junction unmatched. CDR1 is SEHNR, CDR2 FQNEAQ, per germline (reference sequence). CDR3 coding DNA: TGTGCCAGCAGCTTAGAGGGACTAGCTGCCGATACGCAGTATTTT. It is translated as CASSLEGLAADTQYF.

The sample holds a few counts of this clone. CDR3: CASSLVGGYGYTF. For the CDR3, the DNA is TGCGCCAGCAGCTTGGTGGGCGGCTATGGCTACACCTTC. This chain connects TRBV5-1 to TRBJ1-2; D remains unclear. V dropped 0 bases and J dropped 4 bases, with 7 bases sitting between them. Germline CDR1 SGHRS, CDR2 YFSETQ. The CDR3 is 13 amino acids. Full variable domain (outside the CDR3, taken from reference TRBV5-1 and TRBJ1-2): KAGVTQTPRYLIKTRGQQVTLSCSPISGHRSVSWYQQTPGQGLQFLFEYFSETQRNKGNFPGRFSGRQFSNSRSEMNVSTLELGDSALYLCASSLVGGYGYTFGSGTRLTVV.

This rearrangement joins TRBV5-1 to TRBJ2-7; 11 bases align to TRBD1. In germline, CDR1 is SGHRS, CDR2 YFSETQ. This CDR3 is 15 amino acids long. Losses at the gene ends were 1 base for V and 5 bases for J; bases not matched to a gene: 5. CDR3 loop: CASSLSRTGGHEQYF. CDR3 bases: TGCGCCAGCAGCTTGTCAAGGACAGGGGGCCACGAGCAGTACTTC. Using reference TRBV5-1 and TRBJ2-7 for the parts outside the CDR3, the full variable domain is KAGVTQTPRYLIKTRGQQVTLSCSPISGHRSVSWYQQTPGQGLQFLFEYFSETQRNKGNFPGRFSGRQFSNSRSEMNVSTLELGDSALYLCASSLSRTGGHEQYFGPGTRLTVT.

The chain links TRBV5-1 to TRBJ2-2; 7 bases are a match to TRBD2. The CDR3 loop spans 14 amino acids. Germline assignment: CDR1 SGHRS and CDR2 YFSETQ. The ends lost 2 bases at V and 6 bases at J; junction bases unmatched: 4. The CDR3 bases are TGCGCCAGCAGCTTCGGCGCGGGAGCCGGGGAGCTGTTTTTT. Its translation: CASSFGAGAGELFF.

The chain recombines TRBV9 with TRBJ2-7; TRBD1 is a possible D gene (7 bases). V was shortened by 0 bases and J by 7 bases, with 20 bases between the two germline ends. The CDR3 sequence is 16 residues long. Germline loops: CDR1 SGDLS, CDR2 YYNGEE. CDR3 DNA: TGTGCCAGCAGCGTAGATGGAGGGGGCGTGATAAGGGAGCAGTACTTC. Translated: CASSVDGGGVIREQYF.

V usage is TRBV6-5 and J usage is TRBJ1-5, with D hard to call. Trimming pared 7 bases from V and 3 bases from J, leaving 7 bases between. The germline V gene has CDR1 MNHEY and CDR2 SVGAGI. This CDR3 is built from 12 residues. CDR3 nucleotides: TGTGCCAGCACCAGGTTCAATCAGCCCCAGCATTTT. It is translated as CASTRFNQPQHF.

The chain is built from TRBV6-2 or TRBV6-3 and TRBJ1-2, with D unclear. V was pared by 1 base and J by 5 bases, with 14 bases between. Germline V gives CDR1 MNHEY, CDR2 SVGEGT. The CDR3 runs to 15 residues. CDR3 protein: CASSYFIGLRYGYTF. The DNA of the CDR3 is TGTGCCAGCAGTTACTTTATAGGATTACGGTATGGCTACACCTTC.